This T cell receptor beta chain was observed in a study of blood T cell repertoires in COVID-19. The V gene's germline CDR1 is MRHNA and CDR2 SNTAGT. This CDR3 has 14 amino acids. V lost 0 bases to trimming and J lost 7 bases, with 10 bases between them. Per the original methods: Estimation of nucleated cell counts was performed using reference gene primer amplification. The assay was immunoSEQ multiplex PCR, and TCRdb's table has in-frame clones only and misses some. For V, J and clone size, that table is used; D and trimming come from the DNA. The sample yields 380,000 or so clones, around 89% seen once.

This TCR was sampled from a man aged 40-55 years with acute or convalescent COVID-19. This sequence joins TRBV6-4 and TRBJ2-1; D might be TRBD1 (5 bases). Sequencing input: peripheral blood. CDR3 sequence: CASSDSRRANEQFF. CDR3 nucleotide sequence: TGTGCCAGCAGTGACTCGCGCAGGGCAAATGAGCAGTTCTTC.